Listed below are T cell receptor beta chains from one sample, sequenced in a study of cytomegalovirus exposure and HLA in healthy donors. Assay used: immunoSEQ multiplex PCR; TCRdb lists only in-frame clones, some missing. The sample includes about 170,000 clones, under 80% of them seen just once. Sequenced sample: PBMCs. The receptors come from a female donor in good health and CMV-seronegative. Each CDR3 is given with its conserved first and last residue. A D gene is named only where the DNA matches it firmly. Size is omitted from some rows. Given values are once, few, many or a class for expanded clones.

v_gene: TRBV7-8; abundance: .; j_gene: TRBJ1-1; len: 13; d_gene: TRBD1; CDR3aa: CASSRDRGTEAFF; CDR3nt: TGTGCCAGCAGCAGGGACAGGGGTACTGAAGCTTTCTTT
v_gene: TRBV19; abundance: .; j_gene: TRBJ2-2; len: 14; d_gene: TRBD1; CDR3aa: CASSPQQGTGELFF; CDR3nt: TGTGCCAGTAGTCCGCAACAGGGGACCGGGGAGCTGTTTTTT
v_gene: TRBV7-2; abundance: .; j_gene: TRBJ1-1; len: 17; d_gene: .; CDR3aa: CASSFTPGHQAVTEAFF; CDR3nt: TGTGCCAGCAGCTTCACCCCGGGACACCAGGCGGTCACTGAAGCTTTCTTT
v_gene: TRBV28; abundance: .; j_gene: TRBJ2-7; len: 14; d_gene: .; CDR3aa: CASSETGQIYEQYF; CDR3nt: TGTGCCAGCAGTGAGACGGGACAAATATACGAGCAGTACTTC
v_gene: TRBV28; abundance: .; j_gene: TRBJ1-4; len: 17; d_gene: .; CDR3aa: CASSPSPRAATNEKLFF; CDR3nt: TGTGCCAGCAGTCCCTCCCCGAGGGCAGCAACTAATGAAAAACTGTTTTTT
v_gene: TRBV14; abundance: .; j_gene: TRBJ2-1; len: 13; d_gene: .; CDR3aa: CASSFSRTNEQFF; CDR3nt: TGTGCCAGCAGCTTTAGCAGAACCAATGAGCAGTTCTTC
v_gene: TRBV6-1; abundance: once; j_gene: TRBJ2-7; len: 15; d_gene: .; CDR3aa: CASSDLGRSSYEQYF; CDR3nt: TGTGCCAGCAGTGACTTGGGGAGGTCCTCCTACGAGCAGTACTTC
v_gene: TRBV5-6; abundance: .; j_gene: TRBJ1-1; len: 18; d_gene: TRBD1; CDR3aa: CASSLWGTGRLLNTEAFF; CDR3nt: TGTGCCAGCAGCCTCTGGGGGACAGGGAGGTTACTGAACACTGAAGCTTTCTTT
v_gene: TRBV29-1; abundance: .; j_gene: TRBJ2-2; len: 13; d_gene: TRBD2; CDR3aa: CSVVRGLGGELFF; CDR3nt: TGCAGCGTTGTGCGGGGGTTAGGCGGGGAGCTGTTTTTT
v_gene: TRBV7-9; abundance: .; j_gene: TRBJ2-1; len: 16; d_gene: TRBD2; CDR3aa: CASSLERLAGGYEQFF; CDR3nt: TGTGCCAGCAGCTTAGAGCGGCTAGCGGGGGGCTATGAGCAGTTCTTC
v_gene: TRBV9; abundance: once; j_gene: TRBJ1-2; len: 15; d_gene: TRBD1; CDR3aa: CASSGPGQGTKGYTF; CDR3nt: TGTGCCAGCAGCGGGCCGGGACAGGGTACGAAAGGCTACACCTTC
v_gene: TRBV5-6; abundance: .; j_gene: TRBJ2-6; len: 16; d_gene: TRBD2; CDR3aa: CASRPGGPSGANVLTF; CDR3nt: TGTGCCAGCAGACCGGGGGGGCCCTCTGGGGCCAACGTCCTGACTTTC
v_gene: TRBV11-3; abundance: .; j_gene: TRBJ2-5; len: 17; d_gene: TRBD2; CDR3aa: CASSPGLAVSGGETQYF; CDR3nt: TGTGCCAGCAGCCCGGGACTAGCGGTTTCCGGGGGAGAGACCCAGTACTTC
v_gene: TRBV28; abundance: .; j_gene: TRBJ2-3; len: 16; d_gene: TRBD2; CDR3aa: CASSSKLAGVPDTQYF; CDR3nt: TGTGCCAGCAGTTCTAAACTAGCGGGGGTCCCAGATACGCAGTATTTT